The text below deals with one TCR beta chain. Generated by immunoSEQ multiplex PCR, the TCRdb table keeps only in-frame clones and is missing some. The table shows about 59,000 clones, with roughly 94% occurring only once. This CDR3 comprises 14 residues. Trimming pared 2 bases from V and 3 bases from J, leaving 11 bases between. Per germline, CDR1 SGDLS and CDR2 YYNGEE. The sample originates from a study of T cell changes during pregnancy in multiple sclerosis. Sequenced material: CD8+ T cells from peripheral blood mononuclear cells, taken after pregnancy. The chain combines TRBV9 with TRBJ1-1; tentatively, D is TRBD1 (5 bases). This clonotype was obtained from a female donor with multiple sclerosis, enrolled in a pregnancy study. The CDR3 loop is CASSVPGEDTEAFF. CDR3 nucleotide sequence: TGTGCCAGCAGCGTCCCGGGGGAGGACACTGAAGCTTTCTTT.